This TCR beta chain was sequenced for a study of shared clonotypes between healthy human individuals (dated by TCRdb to 2018 to 2020). A note on the overall study: The cohort included three men and two women between 18 and 49 years of age. For each donor, three plates each were used for CD4 naive and CD4 memory, two plates were used for CD8 naive, and one plate was used for CD8 memory. To estimate repertoire size and how much clonotype sharing occurs between individuals, the study deeply sequenced the blood TCR repertoires of roughly 5 healthy adults. Libraries were prepared and TCR repertoires were sequenced by different laboratories using diverse techniques, in order to increase sequencing depth and limit assay-specific biases. Each donor's leukapheresis produced roughly between roughly 0.85 and 9 billion PBMCs.

Using the deep immunoSEQ assay, TCR CDR3 regions were amplified from genomic DNA by multiplex PCR. Extracted genomic DNA from each cell subset was distributed evenly across all wells of several immunoSEQ 96-well plates, and each plate was treated as a replicate. For sorted subsets, each replicate PCR was loaded with roughly 190 ng genomic DNA, equivalent to 30,000 to 35,000 T cell genomes. Purified libraries were quantified with a Qubit 3.0 fluorometer, sized on a Bioanalyzer 2100, and re-quantified with the KAPA Library Quantification kit. Every immunoSEQ 96-well plate was sequenced on a separate single-read 150-cycle Illumina NextSeq 550 flow cell. In the authors' own workflow: Because the immunoSEQ output held only junctional sequences and lacked quality scores, the filtering could not match the filtering applied to full-length reads. To assign V/J genes and CDR3, sequences were annotated using PyIR, a Python wrapper for IgBLAST v1.9, with IMGT germline references. Reads were filtered out if the reads had weak V/J assignments (E-value above 1e-6), no CDR3, stop codons, out-of-frame junctions, or ambiguous translated residues. A V3J clonotype was defined by an identical inferred V gene, J gene, and CDR3 amino acid sequence. The percentage overlap between two repertoires was calculated by dividing the number of shared unique clonotypes by the size of the smaller repertoire. Three approaches were used to assess repertoire richness: RTK rarefaction, the Chao1 estimator, and Recon v2.1 estimates of unobserved clonotypes. For all TCRbeta clonotypes obtained by the gDNA method from a few donors, generation probabilities were computed with OLGA. TCRdb took over this immuneACCESS table, retaining in-frame rearrangements with V and J assigned. Such tables are incomplete; in checked studies, under half of the missing clones stem from an unresolved V gene, and the remainder is unexplained. V, J and clone size were drawn from that table, and D and trimming were deduced from the DNA. The sample table records over a million clones; about 75% of these occur just once. The ten largest account for 1.2% to 1.5% of the sample.

The CDR3, from cysteine to phenylalanine, totals 13 residues. Here the CDR3 DNA is all that survives: 39 bases in frame from base 1. CDR1 and CDR2 are read off the germline V gene as MRHNA and SNTAGT. Between the V and J ends, shortened by 2 bases and 4 bases respectively, the junction contains 8 bases. The donors were healthy, HIV-negative adults who had no recently reported acute infections or vaccinations. Every donor was a Caucasian adult living in Nashville, Tennessee, USA. CD4+ T cells were enriched by magnetic negative selection; naive cells were then positively selected on CD45RA, and the negative fraction formed the memory subset. After blood collection by leukapheresis, PBMCs were isolated using Ficoll-Histopaque density gradient centrifugation and then cryopreserved in the vapor phase of liquid nitrogen. Purity and quantity of every magnetically sorted T cell population were checked by analytical flow cytometry. Genomic DNA was isolated from each sorted fraction and quantified by UV absorbance on a Nanodrop 2000c.

Points on this clone: The antigen it binds to is not known. With a much larger clone just one base away, this may be a read error.

Paper-wide results and their limitations: Estimated clonotype richness was generally larger for naive than for memory subsets. Sampling was limited to blood, and TCR repertoires in tissue likely differ from TCR repertoires in blood. Clonotypes shared by all four sorted-subset donors showed higher generation probabilities than non-shared clonotypes. Based on pairwise subsampling, the degree of clonotype sharing among donors was expected to be affected by sequencing depth. The genetic and exposure-history diversity represented was limited by the small number of donors. Sharing across a few donors was observed for about 4.8% of naive CD4, 3.5% of naive CD8, about 2.5% of memory CD4, and around 0.44% of memory CD8 clonotypes. Incomplete sequencing was indicated by rarefaction of sorted-subset datasets, despite the large sequencing depth.

The sample taken for sequencing was memory CD4+ T cells sorted from blood. The cell subset or site label here, explained by the study, means: CD45RA-negative fraction. The V gene is TRBV6-4 and the J gene is TRBJ2-5; the D gene is perhaps TRBD1 or TRBD2, each of them matching over 6 bases. The TCR was taken from a man aged 18 to 35 in good health. The DNA sequence is as follows: TGTGCCAGCAGTGACGGGGGGCCAGAGACCCAGTACTTC. This is translated as CASSDGGPETQYF.